This T cell receptor beta chain emerged from a study of blood T cell repertoires in COVID-19. In the original processing: Amplifying reference gene primers gave estimates of nucleated cell counts. Sequencing was performed with immunoSEQ multiplex PCR; in TCRdb, only in-frame clones are kept and a portion is missing. D and trimming were read from the DNA, whereas the V and J calls and clone size are those reported in that table. This table holds approximately 490,000 clones, around 85% found once. The V end was cut by 1 base, the J end by 6 bases, with 13 bases between. The CDR3 consists of 15 residues. Germline loops: CDR1 MGHDK, CDR2 SYGVNS.

This sequence joins TRBV25-1 and TRBJ2-1; D is uncertain. The TCR sequence derives from a woman aged 55-70 years who had recovered from COVID-19. The sample taken for sequencing was PBMCs or T cells enriched from blood (not recorded which). CDR3 in DNA: TGTGCCAGCAGTGAATCCACGGAGAGACCCAATGAGCAGTTCTTC. Encoded protein: CASSESTERPNEQFF.